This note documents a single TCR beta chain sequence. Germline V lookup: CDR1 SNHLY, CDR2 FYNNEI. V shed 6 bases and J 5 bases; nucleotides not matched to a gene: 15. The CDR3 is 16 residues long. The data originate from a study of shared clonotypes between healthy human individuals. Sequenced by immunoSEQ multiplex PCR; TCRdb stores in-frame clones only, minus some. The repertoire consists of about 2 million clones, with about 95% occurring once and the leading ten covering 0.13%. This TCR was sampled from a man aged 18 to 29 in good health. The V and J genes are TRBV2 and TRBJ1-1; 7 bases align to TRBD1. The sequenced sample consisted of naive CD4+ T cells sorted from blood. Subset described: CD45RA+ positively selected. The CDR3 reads CASRTNRQGGETEAFF. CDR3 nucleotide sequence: TGTGCCAGCAGAACGAATCGACAGGGAGGAGAAACTGAAGCTTTCTTT.